Described below is a single T cell receptor beta chain sequence and its context. Ten or more counts support this clonotype. Its specific antigen is unknown. No clone much larger than this one lies a single base away; base qualities are absent. Per the germline V gene (reference sequence), DFQATT is the CDR1 and SNEGSKA is the CDR2. From the cysteine up to the phenylalanine, the CDR3 has a length of 19 residues. The CDR3 DNA has 57 bases and is translated from base 1. Here V drops 3 bases and J drops 3 bases, and the junction holds 16 bases not matched to any gene. The sample is drawn from a study of response to subunit inactivated influenza vaccine (dated by TCRdb to the late 2010s). Regarding the research as a whole: Deep quantitative T cell receptor repertoire profiling was used in the study to track responses to a trivalent subunit inactivated influenza vaccine.

The library was obtained by RT-PCR. The sequencer was an Illumina HiSeq 2500. TCRdb redid the processing of the public reads, applying fastp at Q25 and MiXCR, and retained in-frame beta chains. Merged by CDR3 protein, the rows form single entries marked with the most common genes and DNA. In this sample the table shows approximately 160,000 distinct CDR3 sequences, approximately 11% of which occur a single time. The ten largest account for 35% to 40% of the sample. The paper as a whole reports these results and caveats: It was suggested by the authors that each seasonal influenza vaccination may recruit only a limited number of new T cells.

The input for sequencing was CD8+ T cells sorted from PBMCs, taken 23 months after vaccination. This clonotype was obtained from a man between 50 and 75 years old who received an inactivated influenza vaccine. Donor details come from another sample of the same person, matched by shared clones. The chain uses TRBV20-1 and TRBJ2-3; 12 nucleotides in the junction match TRBD2. The nucleotide sequence is given as TGCAGTGCTAGGGTGTCTAGCGGGGGGGTAGGTCGGGGAACAGATACGCAGTATTTT. This is translated as CSARVSSGGVGRGTDTQYF.